This TCR beta chain came from a study of early T cells in non-severe SARS-CoV-2 infection. Study-level background: Sequencing of bulk RNA from unsorted whole blood was done, without chain pairing. Whole-study results and caveats: Anti-spike CD8 responses were favored in VDJdb matching, and private and CD4 specificities were missed.

This clonotype has ten or more counts. What it binds is unknown. Each cDNA molecule carried a unique molecular identifier. TCRdb re-analysed the 5' RACE reads in MiXCR, keeping a single row per CDR3 protein. Among roughly 50,000 distinct CDR3 sequences, over 7.5% were seen once, and the ten largest hold roughly 8.8%. The CDR3 extends over 14 amino acids. Germline lookup yields CDR1 DFQATT and CDR2 SNEGSKA (reference sequence). The V gene end was trimmed by 2 bases and the J gene end by 9 bases; junction bases not matched to a gene: 5. This chain links TRBV20-1 with TRBJ1-6; 9 bases align to TRBD1. The TCR originated in an adult who was a healthcare worker with PCR-confirmed SARS-CoV-2 infection or an uninfected control (not recorded which). The sample was whole blood. The CDR3 loop reads CSARPLQGASPLHF. The CDR3 DNA sequence: TGCAGTGCTAGACCTCTACAGGGGGCTTCACCCCTCCACTTT.